These T cell receptor beta chains were read from a single sample in a study of blood T cell repertoires in COVID-19. Sequenced by immunoSEQ multiplex PCR; TCRdb stores in-frame clones only, minus some. Of around 380,000 clones listed, over 75% are singletons. Material: PBMCs or T cells enriched from blood (not recorded which). These receptors originate from a man aged 25 to 40 who had recovered from COVID-19. The CDR3 runs from the conserved cysteine through the conserved F or W. A D gene is named only where the DNA matches it firmly. Some rows mark clone size as missing; the rest say once, few, many or name a class of expanded clone.

j_call v_call d_call clone_size cdr3_aa cdr3_nt
TRBJ1-2 TRBV9 - few CASSGETGNYGYTF TGTGCCAGCAGCGGTGAAACGGGGAACTATGGCTACACCTTC
TRBJ2-1 TRBV5-8 TRBD1 - CASSGGTGDRGSYNEQFF TGTGCCAGCAGCGGAGGGACAGGGGATAGGGGATCCTACAATGAGCAGTTCTTC
TRBJ2-3 TRBV6-4 TRBD2 once CASSEEPSGGGTDTQYF TGTGCCAGCAGTGAAGAACCTAGCGGGGGCGGGACAGATACGCAGTATTTT
TRBJ1-3 TRBV14 TRBD1 - CASSQDRVRGSGNTIYF TGTGCCAGCAGCCAAGATCGGGTCAGGGGGTCTGGAAACACCATATATTTT
TRBJ1-1 TRBV14 TRBD1 - CASSQWTGALGDAEAFF TGTGCCAGCAGCCAATGGACAGGGGCCTTGGGTGACGCTGAAGCTTTCTTT
TRBJ2-7 TRBV12-5 TRBD1 - CASGSGTGRFDEQYF TGTGCTAGTGGTTCCGGGACAGGGAGGTTCGACGAGCAGTACTTC
TRBJ2-5 TRBV2 TRBD2 - CASSQEGLALETQYF TGTGCCAGCAGCCAAGAAGGACTAGCACTGGAGACCCAGTACTTC
TRBJ1-2 TRBV2 - - CASNVGLYGYTF TGTGCCAGCAATGTGGGCCTCTATGGCTACACCTTC
TRBJ2-5 TRBV29-1 TRBD2 - CSVVTGTSYGWETQYF TGCAGCGTGGTAACCGGGACTAGCTACGGTTGGGAGACCCAGTACTTC
TRBJ2-1 TRBV9 TRBD1 - CASSVAGQGYNEQFF TGTGCCAGCAGCGTAGCAGGACAGGGATACAATGAGCAGTTCTTC
TRBJ2-1 TRBV7-3 - - CASSLTLTVDNEQFF TGTGCCAGCAGCTTAACATTAACTGTAGACAATGAGCAGTTCTTC
TRBJ1-5 TRBV6-2/TRBV6-3 - - CASSYMGAHNQPQHF TGTGCCAGCAGTTATATGGGGGCCCACAATCAGCCCCAGCATTTT
TRBJ1-3 TRBV7-6 - - CASSLGGGAGGNTIYF TGTGCCAGCAGCTTAGGCGGGGGGGCAGGTGGAAACACCATATATTTT
TRBJ2-7 TRBV27 - - CASSSTPREQYF TGTGCCAGCAGTTCCACTCCCCGCGAGCAGTACTTC
TRBJ1-1 TRBV6-5 TRBD1 - CASTRTGTEAFF TGTGCCAGCACCCGGACAGGGACTGAAGCTTTCTTT
TRBJ2-7 TRBV6-2/TRBV6-3 - - CASSYSVYEQYF TGTGCCAGCAGTTATTCCGTCTACGAGCAGTACTTC
TRBJ1-1 TRBV28 - - CASSLRGRAAFF TGTGCCAGCAGTTTAAGGGGCAGGGCGGCTTTCTTT
TRBJ1-1 TRBV14 - - CASSQKGGIRRAVTEAFF TGTGCCAGCAGCCAAAAGGGCGGGATACGCCGAGCTGTCACTGAAGCTTTCTTT
TRBJ1-1 TRBV9 TRBD1 once CASSVTSTGGTEAFF TGTGCCAGCAGTGTAACCTCGACAGGGGGCACTGAAGCTTTCTTT
TRBJ2-5 TRBV6-5 TRBD2 - CAMSGTSGGKETQYF TGTGCCATGTCCGGGACTAGCGGGGGAAAAGAGACCCAGTACTTC
TRBJ1-4 TRBV5-1 - - CASSPTRGFGPGNEKLFF TGCGCCAGCAGCCCTACCCGGGGGTTCGGTCCCGGTAATGAAAAACTGTTTTTT
TRBJ2-6 TRBV11-3 - once CASSCEGSRPSGANVLTF TGTGCCAGCAGTTGCGAGGGCAGCAGACCCTCTGGGGCCAACGTCCTGACTTTC
TRBJ2-7 TRBV7-9 TRBD2 - CASSKSSGGLQYEQYF TGTGCCAGCAGCAAGAGTAGCGGGGGGCTGCAATACGAGCAGTACTTC
TRBJ1-5 TRBV30 - once CAWGRGQTNQPQHF TGTGCCTGGGGCCGAGGACAGACCAATCAGCCCCAGCATTTT
TRBJ2-3 TRBV4-3 TRBD2 - CASSQERLAGGTSSTDTQYF TGCGCCAGCAGCCAAGAACGGCTAGCGGGGGGCACATCTAGCACAGATACGCAGTATTTT
TRBJ2-7 TRBV5-4 - - CASSPGGGTSSYEQYF TGTGCCAGCAGCCCCGGTGGGGGGACCTCCTCATACGAGCAGTACTTC
TRBJ2-7 TRBV11-1 TRBD1 - CASSFTGGGGEQYF TGTGCCAGCAGCTTTACAGGGGGCGGAGGCGAGCAGTACTTC
TRBJ1-1 TRBV27 - - CASSISPSVNTEAFF TGTGCCAGCAGTATTTCGCCCTCAGTTAACACTGAAGCTTTCTTT
TRBJ2-1 TRBV19 TRBD1 once CASSIEVGQVHNEQFF TGTGCCAGTAGTATAGAGGTGGGACAGGTCCACAATGAGCAGTTCTTC
TRBJ1-5 TRBV4-1 - - CASSQGDISNQPQHF TGCGCCAGCAGCCAAGGGGACATAAGCAATCAGCCCCAGCATTTT
TRBJ1-2 TRBV3-1/TRBV3-2 TRBD1 - CASSQDGQGVGGYTF TGTGCCAGCAGCCAAGACGGCCAGGGGGTTGGTGGCTACACCTTC
TRBJ2-6 TRBV7-9 TRBD1 - CASSLVGGLLAGANVLTF TGTGCCAGCAGCTTAGTAGGGGGCCTTTTGGCCGGGGCCAACGTCCTGACTTTC
TRBJ2-6 TRBV30 TRBD1 - CAWGQGNSGANVLTF TGTGCCTGGGGACAGGGAAACTCTGGGGCCAACGTCCTGACTTTC
TRBJ1-2 TRBV30 - - CAWTSPPNYGYTF TGTGCCTGGACCTCCCCCCCCAACTATGGCTACACCTTC
TRBJ1-3 TRBV7-2 TRBD1 - CASSLSRGAPIGNTIYF TGTGCCAGCAGCCTTAGCAGGGGGGCGCCGATAGGAAACACCATATATTTT
TRBJ1-1 TRBV3-1/TRBV3-2 TRBD1 - CASTRQGVVGTEAFF TGTGCCAGCACCCGACAGGGGGTTGTGGGCACTGAAGCTTTCTTT
TRBJ2-1 TRBV9 TRBD1 - CASSVVGQGVGYNEQFF TGTGCCAGCAGCGTAGTGGGACAGGGGGTTGGATACAATGAGCAGTTCTTC
TRBJ1-6 TRBV7-6 - - CASSLRGRAVYSPLHF TGTGCCAGCAGCCTCAGGGGCCGAGCCGTTTATTCACCCCTCCACTTT
TRBJ1-5 TRBV7-9 TRBD1 - CASSLDREAKQPQHF TGTGCCAGCAGCTTGGACAGGGAGGCAAAGCAGCCCCAGCATTTT
TRBJ2-5 TRBV10-3 - once CAISVMQGAFQETQYF TGTGCCATCAGTGTTATGCAGGGTGCCTTCCAAGAGACCCAGTACTTC
TRBJ1-6 TRBV4-3 - few CASSQDMFREGSYNSPLHF TGCGCCAGCAGCCAAGATATGTTCCGGGAAGGTTCCTATAATTCACCCCTCCACTTT
TRBJ1-2 TRBV19 - - CASVTDSYGYTF TGTGCCAGTGTGACAGATAGCTATGGCTACACCTTC
TRBJ1-2 TRBV27 TRBD1 once CASSLSGQGGGYTF TGTGCCAGCAGTTTATCGGGACAGGGGGGAGGCTACACCTTC
TRBJ1-5 TRBV27 TRBD1 once CASSLGGQGNQPQHF TGTGCCAGCAGTTTAGGGGGACAGGGTAATCAGCCCCAGCATTTT
TRBJ1-1 TRBV20-1 - - CSASDTVNTEAFF TGCAGTGCTAGTGATACAGTGAACACTGAAGCTTTCTTT
TRBJ1-2 TRBV18 TRBD1 - CASSPGTGANYGYTF TGTGCCAGCTCACCAGGGACAGGGGCTAACTATGGCTACACCTTC
TRBJ2-7 TRBV7-8 - - CASSLGQAIYEQYF TGTGCCAGCAGCTTAGGACAGGCGATCTACGAGCAGTACTTC
TRBJ2-5 TRBV3-1/TRBV3-2 - - CASSRIQGWETQYF TGTGCCAGCAGCCGCATACAGGGTTGGGAGACCCAGTACTTC
TRBJ1-2 TRBV29-1 TRBD1 - CSVEGQGVGYTF TGCAGCGTTGAGGGACAGGGCGTTGGCTACACCTTC